The present entry profiles one T cell receptor beta chain with its context. This CDR3 spans 17 amino acids. As processed by the authors: Amplified reference gene primers provided the basis for estimating nucleated cell counts. Only in-frame clones appear in the TCRdb table, and some are missing; sequencing was by immunoSEQ multiplex PCR. V and J calls and clone size are as listed in that table; D and trimming were resolved from the DNA. The table records about 250,000 clones, around nine tenths of them present only once. The sample comes from a study of blood T cell repertoires in COVID-19. Overall study context: The study drew acute and convalescent COVID-19 samples from the United States, Italy and Spain. In each case, the material was cDNA or gDNA derived from T cells, B-cell-depleted T cells, or PBMCs.

The sample consisted of peripheral blood. The clonotype comes from a woman aged 55-69 years who had recovered from COVID-19. This chain joins TRBV21-1 and TRBJ1-4; the table's D call TRBD1 went unverified against the DNA. TRBV21-1 is given as a pseudogene. CDR3 protein: CASSTDRGKGLEEKLFF. CDR3 bases: TGTGCCAGCAGCACCGACAGGGGGAAAGGGTTAGAGGAAAAACTGTTTTTT.